Listed below are T cell receptor beta chains from one sample, sequenced in a study of T cell changes during pregnancy in multiple sclerosis. The data were produced by immunoSEQ multiplex PCR, yet TCRdb's version contains in-frame clones alone and is incomplete. The data contain about 36,000 clones, about 92% of them singletons. The sample taken for sequencing was PBMCs (not recorded whether the cells were cultured). The receptor source for this set is a female donor with multiple sclerosis, enrolled in a pregnancy study. CDR3s include the opening cysteine and the closing phenylalanine or tryptophan. The D gene is left open where the match is weak. Not every row has a clone size; where given, it reads once, few, many or a size class.

j_gene | v_gene | abundance | d_gene | CDR3aa | CDR3nt
TRBJ1-1 | TRBV2 | - | TRBD1 | CASRVGQGFVAFF | TGTGCCAGCAGGGTTGGACAGGGTTTTGTGGCTTTCTTT
TRBJ2-7 | TRBV10-1 | - | - | CASSESDLGPAMGEQYF | TGCGCCAGCAGTGAGTCAGACTTAGGACCTGCAATGGGTGAGCAGTACTTC
TRBJ1-2 | TRBV25-1 | - | - | CASSGEQGTLGGYTF | TGTGCCAGCAGTGGAGAACAGGGAACCTTGGGGGGCTACACCTTC
TRBJ1-3 | TRBV2 | few | - | CASSVEGTDSGNTIYF | TGTGCCAGCAGTGTCGAAGGGACCGATTCTGGAAACACCATATATTTT
TRBJ1-1 | TRBV12-5 | once | TRBD1 | CASRVQGRTEAFF | TGTGCTAGTAGGGTACAGGGGAGAACTGAAGCTTTCTTT
TRBJ1-2 | TRBV29-1 | - | - | CSVEPSENYGYTF | TGCAGCGTTGAACCCTCGGAGAACTATGGCTACACCTTC
TRBJ2-7 | TRBV12-5 | - | - | CASGPQAYEQYF | TGTGCTAGTGGTCCCCAGGCCTACGAGCAGTACTTC
TRBJ2-2 | TRBV5-4 | - | TRBD1 | CASSRQGDTGELFF | TGTGCCAGCAGCCGACAGGGTGACACCGGGGAGCTGTTTTTT
TRBJ1-2 | TRBV10-2 | - | - | CASSDAGTNYGYTF | TGCGCCAGCAGTGACGCAGGAACTAACTATGGCTACACCTTC
TRBJ2-1 | TRBV6-5 | - | - | CASSLSSYNEQFF | TGTGCCAGCAGCTTGAGCTCCTACAATGAGCAGTTCTTC
TRBJ2-3 | TRBV11-2 | - | TRBD1 | CASSLESGGSDTQYF | TGTGCCAGCAGCTTAGAATCAGGGGGCTCGGATACGCAGTATTTT
TRBJ2-3 | TRBV7-2 | - | - | CASSPHRISTDTQYF | TGTGCCAGCAGCCCCCACAGAATTAGCACAGATACGCAGTATTTT
TRBJ1-5 | TRBV30 | - | - | CAWSERGLNQPQHF | TGTGCCTGGAGCGAGAGGGGATTAAATCAGCCCCAGCATTTT
TRBJ2-1 | TRBV5-4 | - | - | CASSPGIGGNEQFF | TGTGCCAGCAGCCCGGGGATAGGGGGGAATGAGCAGTTCTTC
TRBJ2-5 | TRBV6-1 | - | - | CASSENRRETQYF | TGTGCCAGCAGTGAAAACCGGAGAGAGACCCAGTACTTC
TRBJ2-1 | TRBV6-4 | - | - | CASSDSERNEQFF | TGTGCCAGCAGTGACTCAGAGCGCAATGAGCAGTTCTTC
TRBJ1-4 | TRBV7-9 | - | - | CASSTADGGSNEKLFF | TGTGCCAGCAGCACTGCAGACGGGGGATCTAATGAAAAACTGTTTTTT
TRBJ1-2 | TRBV2 | - | TRBD1 | CATQGQKNGYTF | TGTGCCACCCAGGGACAGAAAAATGGCTACACCTTC
TRBJ2-1 | TRBV7-3 | - | - | CASSFSFQNEQFF | TGTGCCAGCAGCTTCTCCTTCCAGAATGAGCAGTTCTTC
TRBJ2-5 | TRBV5-8 | - | TRBD1 | CASSLRDSPRTQYF | TGTGCCAGCAGCTTGAGGGACAGCCCAAGGACCCAGTACTTC
TRBJ1-2 | TRBV10-3 | - | TRBD1 | CAISEGGQAFGGYTF | TGTGCCATCAGTGAGGGAGGACAGGCCTTCGGTGGCTACACCTTC
TRBJ1-5 | TRBV7-2 | - | - | CASSLAEWGAGQPQHF | TGTGCCAGCAGCTTAGCGGAATGGGGGGCAGGACAGCCCCAGCATTTT
TRBJ2-1 | TRBV4-1 | - | TRBD2 | CASSPLIAGVRYEQFF | TGCGCCAGCAGCCCCCTCATAGCGGGAGTTCGGTATGAGCAGTTCTTC
TRBJ2-7 | TRBV14 | - | - | CASSQDAGVAVYEQYF | TGTGCCAGCAGCCAAGATGCCGGTGTAGCGGTCTACGAGCAGTACTTC
TRBJ1-2 | TRBV7-9 | - | - | CASSPWDNYGYTF | TGTGCCAGCAGCCCATGGGACAACTATGGCTACACCTTC
TRBJ2-2 | TRBV4-2 | - | TRBD2 | CASSQGWDYNTGELFF | TGTGCCAGCAGCCAAGGTTGGGACTATAACACCGGGGAGCTGTTTTTT
TRBJ1-1 | TRBV28 | - | - | CASSFEGRSTEAFF | TGTGCCAGCAGTTTCGAGGGTAGGAGCACTGAAGCTTTCTTT
TRBJ2-3 | TRBV14 | - | - | CASSQDRGITDTQYF | TGTGCCAGCAGCCAAGATAGGGGTATCACGGATACGCAGTATTTT
TRBJ1-1 | TRBV7-6 | - | - | CASSLYANTEAFF | TGTGCCAGCAGCTTATATGCGAACACTGAAGCTTTCTTT
TRBJ1-2 | TRBV6-7 | - | - | CASSRQTLHGYTF | TGTGCCAGCAGTCGACAGACTTTGCATGGCTACACCTTC
TRBJ2-5 | TRBV6-5 | - | TRBD2 | CASSYMLAGVGETQYF | TGTGCCAGCAGTTACATGTTAGCGGGAGTGGGAGAGACCCAGTACTTC
TRBJ2-5 | TRBV7-7 | - | - | CASSLNRRETQYF | TGTGCTAGCAGCTTAAATCGTAGGGAGACCCAGTACTTC
TRBJ1-5 | TRBV18 | - | TRBD1 | CASSPLGTGEPQPQHF | TGTGCCAGCTCACCACTAGGGACAGGGGAGCCTCAGCCCCAGCATTTT
TRBJ1-1 | TRBV6-5 | - | - | CASRATVNTEAFF | TGTGCCAGCCGAGCGACAGTGAACACTGAAGCTTTCTTT
TRBJ2-2 | TRBV19 | - | - | CASSDLNTGELFF | TGTGCCAGTAGCGACTTGAATACCGGGGAGCTGTTTTTT
TRBJ2-7 | TRBV6-6 | - | - | CASSGRGASPYEQYF | TGTGCCAGCAGTGGCAGGGGAGCCTCCCCCTACGAGCAGTACTTC
TRBJ2-5 | TRBV29-1 | - | TRBD1 | CSVRQGAGWETQYF | TGCAGCGTTCGACAGGGGGCGGGTTGGGAGACCCAGTACTTC
TRBJ1-5 | TRBV28 | - | TRBD1 | CASSRGQGDQPQHF | TGTGCCAGCAGCCGAGGACAGGGCGATCAGCCCCAGCATTTT
TRBJ2-1 | TRBV2 | - | TRBD1 | CASSDPRDRVYNEQFF | TGTGCCAGCAGTGACCCCCGGGACAGGGTATACAATGAGCAGTTCTTC
TRBJ2-7 | TRBV11-3 | - | TRBD2 | CASSRGLAGDEQYF | TGTGCCAGCAGCCGCGGACTAGCGGGAGACGAGCAGTACTTC
TRBJ1-1 | TRBV7-9 | - | - | CASSLSRSPLAFF | TGTGCCAGCAGCTTGTCTCGCTCACCCCTAGCTTTCTTT
TRBJ2-7 | TRBV30 | - | TRBD1 | CAWSYGQGSAQYF | TGTGCCTGGAGTTACGGACAGGGTAGCGCGCAGTACTTC
TRBJ2-7 | TRBV28 | - | - | CASSVTASYEQYF | TGTGCCAGCAGTGTCACCGCTTCCTACGAGCAGTACTTC
TRBJ2-7 | TRBV19 | - | TRBD1 | CASSIKGTGEYEQYF | TGTGCCAGTAGTATAAAGGGCACAGGGGAGTACGAGCAGTACTTC
TRBJ2-1 | TRBV5-4 | once | TRBD1 | CASSLNRDRPTHEQFF | TGTGCCAGCAGCCTGAATCGGGACAGGCCAACCCATGAGCAGTTCTTC
TRBJ2-1 | TRBV11-2 | - | - | CASSPPGPVVHEQFF | TGTGCCAGCAGCCCCCCGGGACCAGTGGTCCATGAGCAGTTCTTC
TRBJ1-1 | TRBV11-3 | - | - | CASSRQVNTEAFF | TGTGCCAGCAGCCGACAGGTGAACACTGAAGCTTTCTTT
TRBJ1-4 | TRBV18 | - | TRBD1 | CASSQGADREKLFF | TGTGCCAGCTCACAGGGGGCTGATAGAGAAAAACTGTTTTTT
TRBJ2-1 | TRBV5-4 | - | TRBD2 | CASSFSGSSYNEQFF | TGTGCCAGCAGCTTCAGCGGGAGTTCCTACAATGAGCAGTTCTTC
TRBJ1-1 | TRBV6-5 | - | - | CASTFGGGTEAFF | TGTGCCAGCACCTTCGGCGGTGGGACTGAAGCTTTCTTT